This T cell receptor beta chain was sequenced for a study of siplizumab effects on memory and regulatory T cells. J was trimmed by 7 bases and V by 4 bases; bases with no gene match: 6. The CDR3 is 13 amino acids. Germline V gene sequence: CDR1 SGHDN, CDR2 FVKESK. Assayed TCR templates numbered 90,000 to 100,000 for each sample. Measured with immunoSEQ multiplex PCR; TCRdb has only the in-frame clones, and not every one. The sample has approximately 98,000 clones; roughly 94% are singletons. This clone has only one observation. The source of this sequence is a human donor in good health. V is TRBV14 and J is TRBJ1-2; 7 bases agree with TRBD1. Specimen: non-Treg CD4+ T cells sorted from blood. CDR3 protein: CASSLGQVAGYTF. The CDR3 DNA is TGTGCCAGCAGCCTCGGACAGGTCGCTGGCTACACCTTC.